These 6 T cell receptor beta chains were sequenced from one sample in a study of blood T cells in healthy people across ages (dated by TCRdb to about 2015). Library preparation employed 5' RACE. Sequenced on an Illumina HiSeq 2500. A second roughly 7 to 11 cycle PCR used a sample-barcoded 5' primer and a J-beta primer mix. TCRdb handled the public reads itself, with Q25 trimming in fastp and clone calling in MiXCR, and kept productive beta chains. One record per CDR3 amino acid sequence lists the most common genes and DNA. The sample has around 700,000 distinct CDR3 sequences on record, approximately 25% of them singletons. The top ten constitute 9.4% of the sample. This sample also belongs to another study, concerning T cells of mothers and their children.

Sequencing was performed on blood. The receptors derive from a boy younger than 18 in good health.

The chain employs TRBV25-1 and TRBJ1-2, with TRBD1 matching over 8 bases. The length of the CDR3 is 12 residues. The junction had 7 bases not matched to a gene; V was cut back by 3 bases and J by 13 bases. Germline-derived CDR1 and CDR2 are MGHDK and SYGVNS. CDR3 residues: CASSDWTGSLTF. DNA of the CDR3: TGTGCCAGCAGTGATTGGACAGGGTCGCTCACCTTC.

CDR3 region: CASSLSGRVNEQFF. CDR3 coding DNA: TGTGCCAGCAGTTTGAGCGGGAGGGTGAATGAGCAGTTCTTC. V gene TRBV28 combines with J gene TRBJ2-1; TRBD2 matches 10 bases. The CDR3 length is 14 residues. V lost 3 bases, J lost 7 bases, and 3 bases stayed unmatched. The germline V gene has CDR1 MDHEN and CDR2 SYDVKM.

The chain combines TRBV10-3 with TRBJ2-5, with D possibly TRBD1 on 5 matching bases. CDR1 and CDR2 (germline): ENHRY, SYGVKD. The CDR3 is 13 residues long. The germline V and J ends were trimmed by 3 bases and 2 bases, with 7 bases remaining between them. The CDR3 here is CAISEYRQETQYF. CDR3 in DNA: TGTGCCATCAGTGAATACAGGCAAGAGACCCAGTACTTC.

This chain links TRBV2 with TRBJ2-5; 7 bases agree with TRBD1. TRBJ2-1 explains the end of the DNA better; the J call may be wrong. CDR1 is SNHLY and CDR2 is FYNNEI in the germline V gene. The CDR3 has 14 residues. CDR3 sequence: CASSRRTGPNEQFF. CDR3 sequence (DNA): TGTGCCAGTTCCAGGCGGACAGGCCCCAATGAGCAGTTCTTC.

This clonotype came up a few times. The V and J genes are TRBV20-1 and TRBJ1-5; D is perhaps TRBD1 (5 bases). Between the trimmed V and J ends, which lost 5 bases and 10 bases, there was a span of 21 bases. Germline lookup yields CDR1 DFQATT and CDR2 SNEGSKA (reference sequence). The CDR3 loop spans 14 amino acids. CDR3 DNA: TGCAGTGCTCGGACGGGACTTCAGAGGGGACCCCAGCATTTT. Its translation is CSARTGLQRGPQHF.

In regard to this clonotype: An end of the junction does not agree with germline; a read error may underlie this. Written as DNA, the CDR3 is TGCAGCGTTAAAGAGGGACTAGCGGTGACCGGGGAGCTGTTTTTT. Translation gives CSVKEGLAVTGELFF. J is TRBJ2-2 and V is TRBV29-1; 11 bases map to TRBD2. Germline values: CDR1 SQVTM, CDR2 ANQGSEA. The CDR3 is 15 amino acids.